The 14 T cell receptor beta chains given below trace back to one sample, sequenced in a study of CD8 T cells in ankylosing spondylitis. General study findings and limits: Characteristic of ankylosing spondylitis blood, it appeared, was a TCR beta motif comprising about eight highly homologous variants.

TCRdb fed the 5' RACE reads into MiXCR, producing one record per CDR3 protein. The sample has more than 300,000 distinct CDR3 sequences; 6.5% to 10% are singletons. No antigens are known for them. Specimen: blood, either unsorted or a sorted T cell fraction (not recorded which). The receptors come from a male donor with ankylosing spondylitis.

The chain links TRBV27 to TRBJ2-3, with 8 positions matching TRBD1. The ends lost 5 bases at V and 8 bases at J; junction bases unmatched: 15. This CDR3 is built from 16 residues. Germline loops: CDR1 MNHEY, CDR2 SMNVEV (reference sequence). Here the CDR3 reads CASSPPSDRVRGTQYF. CDR3 in DNA: TGTGCCAGCAGTCCTCCATCGGACAGGGTTCGCGGTACGCAGTATTTT.

V is TRBV20-1 and J is TRBJ1-2, with 10 bases aligning to TRBD1. The CDR3 spans 18 residues. The J segment lost 4 bases and the V segment lost 3 bases, leaving 17 bases of the junction unmatched. Germline-derived CDR1 and CDR2 are DFQATT and SNEGSKA (reference sequence). CDR3 amino acids: CSASRSGQGRTTIYGYTF. In nucleotides, the CDR3 is TGCAGTGCTAGCCGGTCGGGACAGGGGCGAACAACGATCTATGGCTACACCTTC.

This clonotype has only a few counts. CDR3 in amino acids: CASSLDRLAGVSTGELFF. Here the CDR3 DNA reads TGTGCCAGCAGCTTAGATCGGCTAGCGGGAGTTTCCACCGGGGAGCTGTTTTTT. The V call is TRBV11-2, the J call TRBJ2-2; 10 bases are a match to TRBD2. Trimming cost V 0 bases and J 4 bases; bases outside gene matches: 8. The germline V gene has CDR1 SGHAT and CDR2 FQNNGV. The CDR3 is made up of 18 amino acids.

This clonotype has just a few counts. This sequence joins TRBV7-2 and TRBJ1-1; D gene uncertain. Germline V CDR1 and CDR2: SGHTA, FQGNSA. This CDR3 is 15 amino acids long. V was trimmed by 1 base and J by 0 bases, leaving 9 bases between them. CDR3 sequence (DNA): TGTGCCAGCAGCTTAGTATGGAACATGAACACTGAAGCTTTCTTT. This codes for CASSLVWNMNTEAFF.

Only a few counts were recorded for this clonotype. The chain carries TRBV2 and TRBJ2-3; tentative D call: TRBD1 (6 bases). Trimming took off 7 bases at V and 0 bases at J, with 17 bases between the two ends. In germline, CDR1 is SNHLY, CDR2 FYNNEI. The length of the CDR3 is 16 residues. In DNA form, the CDR3 reads TGTGCCAGCACGAAGGACAGAGCCCCAAGCACAGATACGCAGTATTTT. It codes for CASTKDRAPSTDTQYF.

The CDR3: CASSFGGLAKNIQYF. CDR3 coding DNA: TGTGCCAGCAGTTTCGGGGGGCTAGCCAAAAACATTCAGTACTTC. The rearrangement joins TRBV12-3 or TRBV12-4 to TRBJ2-4, with D possibly TRBD2 on 7 matching bases. V was cut by 3 bases and J by 0 bases, with 9 bases left in between. The CDR3 covers 15 residues.

This clonotype came up a few times. The chain employs TRBV28 and TRBJ2-7, with D possibly TRBD1 on 5 matching bases. Germline V lookup: CDR1 MDHEN, CDR2 SYDVKM. This CDR3 is built from 14 residues. The ends were cut back, 6 bases at V and 3 bases at J, with 15 bases in the middle. As DNA, the CDR3 is TGTGCCAGCAGGATTCAGGGTACTCACTACGAGCAGTACTTC. Its translation: CASRIQGTHYEQYF.

This clonotype was counted a few times. This chain links TRBV5-1 with TRBJ2-7, with 11 bases identical to TRBD1. The CDR3 is made up of 17 amino acids. Germline loops: CDR1 SGHRS, CDR2 YFSETQ. J was trimmed by 4 bases and V by 4 bases; bases with no gene match: 13. Here the CDR3 DNA reads TGCGCCAGCAGCCTACTACCCGAGGACAGGGGGCGTTACGAGCAGTACTTC. This gives the protein CASSLLPEDRGRYEQYF.

The V call is TRBV20-1, the J call TRBJ2-3, with 14 nucleotides matching TRBD2. V was clipped by 4 bases and J by 6 bases; unmatched bases: 9. The CDR3 is made up of 16 amino acids. Germline V gives CDR1 DFQATT, CDR2 SNEGSKA (reference sequence). The DNA of the CDR3 is TGCAGTGCTACTCAGGGACTAGCGGGAGTGATGGATACGCAGTATTTT. Translated: CSATQGLAGVMDTQYF.

The V call is TRBV5-1, the J call TRBJ1-4; D possibly corresponds to TRBD1 (5 bases). CDR3 length equals 15 residues. CDR1 and CDR2 from the germline V gene are SGHRS and YFSETQ. The V gene lost 0 bases and the J gene lost 3 bases, with 9 bases spanning the gap. The CDR3 coding sequence is TGCGCCAGCAGCTTGGATGGGACCCCTAATGAAAAACTGTTTTTT. Protein sequence: CASSLDGTPNEKLFF.

This clonotype was seen more than once but under ten times. The CDR3 DNA sequence: TGTGCCAGCAACAGGGGACAGGGGAACTATGGCTACACCTTC. Amino acids: CASNRGQGNYGYTF. The V call is TRBV28, the J call TRBJ1-2, with 10 bases aligning to TRBD1. CDR1 is MDHEN and CDR2 is SYDVKM in the germline V gene. The V gene end was trimmed by 7 bases and the J gene end by 2 bases; junction bases not matched to a gene: 4. The CDR3 consists of 14 residues.

This clonotype was picked up many times. V is TRBV28 and J is TRBJ2-2; a possible D gene is TRBD1 (6 bases). The CDR3 consists of 13 residues. Germline V gene lookup returns CDR1 MDHEN and CDR2 SYDVKM. V was trimmed by 6 bases and J by 1 base, leaving 6 bases between them. This chain's CDR3 is CASRTGNTGELFF. The CDR3 nucleotides are TGTGCCAGCAGGACAGGGAACACCGGGGAGCTGTTTTTT. The whole variable domain, filled in from reference TRBV28 and TRBJ2-2, reads DVKVTQSSRYLVKRTGEKVFLECVQDMDHENMFWYRQDPGLGLRLIYFSYDVKMKEKGDIPEGYSVSREKKERFSLILESASTNQTSMYLCASRTGNTGELFFGEGSRLTVL.

The chain uses TRBV7-2 and TRBJ1-5; weak D call: TRBD1 (5 bases). V was cut by 5 bases and J by 5 bases, with 10 bases left in between. The CDR3 has 13 residues. Germline V gene lookup returns CDR1 SGHTA and CDR2 FQGNSA. Here the CDR3 DNA reads TGTGCCAGCAGCACTGGGGGGGATCAGCCCCAGCATTTT. Amino acid sequence: CASSTGGDQPQHF.

This clonotype was recorded many times. This sequence joins TRBV29-1 and TRBJ2-5; D remains unclear. Deletions cut 5 bases from V and 5 bases from J, with 9 bases between. Germline CDR1 and CDR2: SQVTM and ANQGSEA. The CDR3 contains 11 residues. CDR3 region: CSVPPEETQYF. The DNA for the CDR3 is TGCAGCGTTCCCCCAGAGGAGACCCAGTACTTC.